The text below deals with one TCR beta chain. It lacks a known antigen. Base-call qualities are not available, and no considerably larger clone is one nucleotide away. The library was obtained by the immunoSEQ multiplex PCR assay. For the multiplex PCR, a mixture combining 60 forward primers for TCR Vbeta segments and 13 reverse primers for TCR Jbeta segments was used. The CDR3 region of rearranged TCR beta genes was amplified from genomic DNA by a multiplex PCR assay. Amplified TCR beta libraries were sequenced as 87-base-pair reads on the Illumina HiSeq System. The authors processed their data as follows. In a later analysis, around 80 million unique TCR beta chains were counted across the 500 to 850 repertoires, and around 10 million of these chains were shared by at least two donors. A nearest-neighbor algorithm error-corrected the raw reads and collapsed the reads into unique sequences, merging closely related sequences to remove PCR and sequencing errors. V, D and J gene segments were assigned by aligning CDR3 sequences to IMGT reference sequences. For a sequence to be retained, a match of at least six nucleotides was required to both a V gene segment and a J gene segment. A rearrangement counted as productive if the CDR3 had no stop codons and remained in frame with V and J, and every other rearrangement counted as non-productive. CDR3 was defined by IMGT convention, running from the second conserved V-encoded cysteine to the conserved J-encoded phenylalanine. Sequences without an unambiguous match to a single V gene segment were excluded from the earlier analysis of about 630 of the donors. In an earlier analysis of about 590 of the donors, a V segment was called functional when productive rearrangements were above 56.7%, and segregating when the standard deviation between donors exceeded 5%. A statistical classification framework was built to diagnose cytomegalovirus status from the catalog of TCR beta chain sequences. A later analysis assigned V and J genes by comparing TCR nucleotide sequences with IMGT/GENE-DB human TR gene sequences. A later analysis assigned CDR3 sequences and most-parsimonious VDJ recombination scenarios with the TCRdist pipeline. In a later analysis, every TCR beta chain was defined by the combination of its CDR3 amino acid sequence and its V-gene family, and reads without a unique V-gene family were dropped. As a way to deal with suspected cross-contamination and a sequencing artifact, a later analysis dropped approximately 570 nucleotide sequences that were highly shared and had low generation probability. In a later analysis, a clonal expansion index was calculated for each public chain from normalized within-repertoire ranks of inferred template counts. In a later analysis, generation probabilities were computed using a VDJ recombination model fitted to out-of-frame rearrangements, and the results were checked against IGoR. A later analysis scored TCR-TCR, TCR-HLA and TCR-CMV co-occurrence with hypergeometric tests, applying a repertoire-size bias correction to TCR pairs. A later analysis estimated false discovery rates by permuting HLA or CMV assignments 20 times. In a later analysis, co-occurring TCRs were grouped using DBSCAN, and TCRdist sequence similarity was added for clustering within HLA-allele-positive subsets. For co-occurrence clustering, repertoires with fewer than 30,000 or more than 120,000 public chains were excluded, along with about five repertoires with anomalous nucleotide sharing. Held by TCRdb, this immuneACCESS table contains in-frame sequences only and omits some clones. Under half of the omission traces to an unresolved V gene where checked; the cause of the rest is unknown. The V and J calls and clone size are taken from that table; D and trimming were inferred from the DNA. Within this sample are fewer than 200,000 clones, with about 80% of them counted one time only. The ten largest clonotypes hold under 0.8% of the sample.

This record belongs to a study of cytomegalovirus exposure and HLA in healthy donors (dated by TCRdb to the late 2010s). The study in broad terms: According to an earlier analysis of 550 to 700 of the donors, about 179 million T cells yielded 117 million unique TCR beta sequences and around 300 Gb of sequence data. Both class I and class II loci were covered by HLA typing, at four-digit resolution. Along with the roughly 610-subject first cohort, a separate validation cohort of roughly 110 different subjects was used. A later analysis re-examined previously published TCR beta repertoires from about 670 donors and added high-resolution HLA genotyping to investigate patterns of TCR occurrence. The genetic ancestry cluster associated with self-reported Caucasian donors included 81% of the 398 genotyped donors. Among under 450 genotyped donors of the cohort, an average of 235,054 unique TCR beta nucleotide sequences were sequenced per donor, 15% to 20% of them non-productive. Donor age, sex, ethnicity and CMV serostatus were compiled alongside the repertoire data. The number of typed donors differed by locus: about 620-630 for A, B, C, DRB1 and DQB1; approximately 520 for DQA1; approximately 600 for DPA1; and roughly 470 for DPB1. The study aimed to test whether cataloging public T cell receptors could reveal signatures of past pathogen exposure. The T cell repertoires of about 700 subjects were profiled by immunosequencing and related to cytomegalovirus serostatus. About 5 DR-DQ haplotypes were handled as single units for association and clustering, since linkage in the cohort was strong. To decide whether each TCR beta V gene segment behaved as functional or pseudogenic, an earlier analysis of several hundred of the donors relied on high-throughput TCR beta sequencing. Every discovery cohort repertoire had been produced on one sequencing platform. To predict cytomegalovirus infection status, the study brought together high-throughput TCR immunosequencing, statistical association of individual TCRs with disease status, and machine learning. The later analysis used no new phenotypic data to find candidate immune exposures, relying instead on TCR beta sequences and their occurrence across donors. An early release that covered some 640 HLA-typed donors contained approximately 300 gigabases of sequencing data and some 87 million unique TCR sequences. A later genetic analysis used genome-wide SNP genotypes for about three fifths of the 666 donors, treating that subset as a discovery cohort.

The cohort was made up of about 610 healthy bone marrow donors. Cohort members were all nominally healthy when sampled, although unrecorded immune exposures were likely present. The donor was CMV seronegative and was included in the group of 352 seronegative cohort members. A peripheral blood sample was collected from each donor, and TCR beta sequencing was performed on peripheral blood mononuclear cells. Genomic DNA extraction from the blood cell samples was performed with the Qiagen DNeasy Blood Extraction Kit. The study at large found these results: In a later analysis, several top co-occurrence clusters were reported to appear linked to parvovirus B19, influenza, CMV and Epstein-Barr virus. HLA typing was unavailable for some donors at each locus, so association tests used only the typed subset. Specific HLA alleles were associated with 15,000 to 20,000 TCR beta sequences at a false discovery rate of 0.05 in a later analysis. While some public TCRs were present in many individuals, most TCR sequences turned up only very rarely across donors. A later genetic analysis reported fewer N-insertions in productive TCRs among donors in an Asian-associated ancestry cluster than the roughly 690-donor mean. Compared with equally common non-associated chains, HLA-associated TCR beta chains in a later analysis were more clonally expanded and had lower generation probabilities. Because counts were too low, around 18 rarely observed V segments, including chromosome 9 orphons, were left out of the earlier analysis of roughly 600 of the donors. A further reported finding was that TCR beta sequences accurately predicted the HLA-A and HLA-B alleles for most subjects in the first cohort. Linkage disequilibrium might explain the correlated functional status among segregating V segments, but an unknown experimental factor could not be excluded. In vitro tests confirmed that a few of the cytomegalovirus-associated TCR beta chains recognize cytomegalovirus antigens. According to a later analysis, most CMV-associated TCR beta chains appeared to be HLA-restricted, and the HLA associations seemed to be driven largely by CMV exposure. A later genetic analysis associated a missense DCLRE1C variant with V-gene and J-gene trimming of TCR beta chains, and an independent cohort replicated the association. When HLA alleles, especially DR and DQ, strongly co-occurred, TCR associations were difficult to assign to individual alleles. A cluster of highly shared sequence variants was judged likely to be a technical artifact of the sequencing pipeline. Immune exposure information for the cohort was limited to CMV serostatus. The study gave a list of more than 150 TCR beta chains associated with cytomegalovirus. In a later analysis, the rate of TCR association differed among HLA loci, with DRB1 alleles having the most associated TCRs and HLA-C alleles having the fewest. An earlier analysis of several hundred of the donors showed that most TCR beta V segments appeared in productive rearrangements either about 87% or about 30% of the time, which broadly matched IMGT annotations. Cytomegalovirus status was reported to be diagnosed by the classifier with high specificity and sensitivity in both the original and validation cohorts. In this cohort, only TCR beta chains were sequenced, and detectable features were limited by the absence of alpha or paired-chain data. According to the authors, the approach could potentially be generalized to other disease states and immunological phenotypes. Presence/absence analyses assumed roughly uniform sequencing depth across donors, an assumption that may not hold.

The TCR was taken from a boy younger than 18 in good health and CMV-seronegative. The sample consisted of PBMCs.

For the CDR3, the sequence is CASSFASGYGYTF. The DNA reads TGTGCCAGCAGCTTCGCGAGTGGCTATGGCTACACCTTC. The sequence links TRBV5-6 to TRBJ1-2, with no confidently assigned D gene. V is cut by 2 bases and J by 4 bases, and the space between the germline ends is 9 bases. Based on the germline V gene, the CDR1 and CDR2 sequences are SGHDT and YYEEEE. The CDR3 covers 13 residues, taking in both the cysteine and the phenylalanine. The DNA shown is the 39-base CDR3, in frame from base 1.